The T cell receptor (beta chain) described here comes from a study of blood T cells in healthy people across ages. A second PCR, run for about 7 to 11 cycles, used a sample-barcoded 5' primer plus a J-beta primer mix. TCRdb processed the 5' RACE reads anew with MiXCR; each CDR3 protein has one entry. The table shows about 1.1 million distinct CDR3 sequences, with 35% to 45% occurring only once. Of note for this clonotype: The antigen is not known.

CDR3 length: 11 amino acids. V lost 7 bases and J lost 12, with 13 bases in between. Study-level results: Diversity figures based on one million T cells were deemed too low. Getting older went along with TCR beta diversity per million T cells dropping roughly linearly.

The sequence was collected from a man aged 18 to 35 in good health. Sequenced: blood. This sequence joins TRBV12-3 or TRBV12-4 and TRBJ2-1; possible D gene TRBD1, 6 bases. CDR3: CASNTGHRQFF. For the CDR3, the DNA is TGTGCCAGCAATACGGGACACAGGCAGTTCTTC.